This T cell receptor beta chain was retrieved from a study of blood T cell repertoires in COVID-19. Sequenced by immunoSEQ multiplex PCR; TCRdb stores in-frame clones only, minus some. Of under 300,000 clones listed, around 86% were seen once; the top ten hold 3.6%. This CDR3 has 17 residues. Germline CDR1 reads SGHTA; CDR2 reads FQGNSA. Trimming at V came to 5 bases and at J to 0 bases, leaving 10 bases not matched to a gene. Sequences were obtained from peripheral blood. This clonotype was obtained from a man aged 18 to 29 with active or convalescent COVID-19. V usage is TRBV7-2 and J usage is TRBJ2-4; 7 bases map to TRBD2. The CDR3 region is CASSPEGGGLAKNIQYF. Here the CDR3 DNA reads TGTGCCAGCAGCCCCGAGGGCGGGGGACTAGCCAAAAACATTCAGTACTTC. The variable domain in full, completed from reference TRBV7-2 and TRBJ2-4, reads GAGVSQSPSNKVTEKGKDVELRCDPISGHTALYWYRQSLGQGLEFLIYFQGNSAPDKSGLPSDRFSAERTGGSVSTLTIQRTQQEDSAVYLCASSPEGGGLAKNIQYFGAGTRLSVL.